The clone carrying this T cell receptor beta chain was picked up many times. Its antigen is still unknown. TCRdb reprocessed the reads with MiXCR, giving one entry per CDR3 protein. The sample lists some 680,000 distinct CDR3 sequences, 35% to 45% occurring once. These data belong to a study of T cell repertoires in cytomegalovirus infection. About the study: An indication of both CMV infection and matching HLA type came from public TCR beta signatures. Study outcomes and limitations: Ex vivo, HLA-C-restricted CMV-specific TCR beta clonotypes prevailed over the rest of the response.

The TCR originated in a human donor in good health (CMV status not recorded). Some clones in this sample may be carry-over from other donors' samples. The sequenced sample was PBMCs.

The CDR3 nucleotides read TGTGCCATCACCCCATTTAAGGGGGCAGGAACAGATACGCAGTATTTT. It translates to CAITPFKGAGTDTQYF. The rearrangement links TRBV10-3 to TRBJ2-3; 7 positions match TRBD1. After removal of 7 bases from V and 3 bases from J, the junction contained 13 bases not matched to a gene. CDR1 and CDR2 from the germline V gene are ENHRY and SYGVKD. The CDR3 is 16 amino acids.